The rows below give T cell receptor beta chains drawn from one sample of a study of blood T cell repertoires in COVID-19. The repertoire was sequenced with immunoSEQ multiplex PCR; TCRdb's copy has only in-frame clones and lacks some. The table has more than 10,000 clones, about nine tenths seen once. Sequencing was carried out using peripheral blood. The receptors stem from a human donor in a cohort sampled during active COVID-19. CDR3s include the opening cysteine and the closing phenylalanine or tryptophan. A D gene is named only where the DNA matches it firmly. The listing skips clone size in some rows; elsewhere it reads once, few, many or a size class.

- TRBJ1-1 - TRBV7-9 TGTGCCAGCAGACCCAACAGGGAGCTCATGAACACTGAAGCTTTCTTT CASRPNRELMNTEAFF
- TRBJ1-2 - TRBV3-1/TRBV3-2 TGTGCCAGCAGGAGTGAGAGCTATGGCTACACCTTC CASRSESYGYTF
TRBD1 TRBJ1-6 - TRBV4-2 TGTGCCAGCAGCCCTCGGTTAACGGGGACAGGCTTTTCACCCCTCCACTTT CASSPRLTGTGFSPLHF
- TRBJ2-1 - TRBV7-9 TGTGCCAGCAGCTTAGGGGTTCAGGACTACGGGGATGAGCAGTTCTTC CASSLGVQDYGDEQFF
- TRBJ2-1 - TRBV7-3 TGTGCCAGCAGCTTATCTCAGGCATACAATGAGCAGTTCTTC CASSLSQAYNEQFF
TRBD2 TRBJ2-7 - TRBV5-1 TGCGCCAGCAGCGCATCTAGCGGGCGGGCCTACGAGCAGTACTTC CASSASSGRAYEQYF
TRBD2 TRBJ2-1 - TRBV4-2 TGTGCCAGCAGCCAAGATTTGGCGGGGGGGAGCGGGGAGCAGTTCTTC CASSQDLAGGSGEQFF
- TRBJ2-7 - TRBV19 TGTGCCAGTAGTATTCTCGGTAGCTCGGACGAGCAGTACTTC CASSILGSSDEQYF
TRBD1 TRBJ2-1 - TRBV6-2/TRBV6-3 TGTGCCAGCAGTAAACCGGGACAGGGGCGGAATGAGCAGTTCTTC CASSKPGQGRNEQFF
TRBD2 TRBJ2-2 once TRBV25-1 TGTGCCAGCAGTGGTCGGACTAGAAGGGACACCGGGGAGCTGTTTTTT CASSGRTRRDTGELFF
- TRBJ2-7 - TRBV29-1 TGCAGCGTTGAATATGACAACTCCTACGAGCAGTACTTC CSVEYDNSYEQYF
- TRBJ2-3 - TRBV19 TGTGCCAGTTCCCCCAGCGGCGTTACTAGATTAGAAGATACGCAGTATTTT CASSPSGVTRLEDTQYF
TRBD2 TRBJ2-1 - TRBV4-3 TGCGCCAGCAGCCAAGTAGCGAGCGGGGGGCACAATGAGCAGTTCTTC CASSQVASGGHNEQFF
- TRBJ1-1 - TRBV4-3 TGCGCCAGCAGCCAAGAGATCTGGGGGGACACTGAAGCTTTCTTT CASSQEIWGDTEAFF
TRBD1 TRBJ1-2 once TRBV10-3 TGTGCCATCAGATTACAGGGGATCTATGGCTACACCTTC CAIRLQGIYGYTF
- TRBJ2-7 once TRBV10-3 TGTGCCATCAGTGAGCCACCGGGTAGCTCCTACGAGCAGTACTTC CAISEPPGSSYEQYF
TRBD1 TRBJ1-4 - TRBV6-5 TGTGCCAGCAGTACCAGGGGGCGGACTAATGAAAAACTGTTTTTT CASSTRGRTNEKLFF